One and the same sample provided the 9 T cell receptor beta chains below, sequenced in a study of cytomegalovirus exposure and HLA in healthy donors. Amplification used 60 Vbeta primers and 13 Jbeta primers. TCRdb's copy holds only in-frame clones and misses some; the assay was immunoSEQ multiplex PCR. Among 150,000 to 200,000 clones listed, 85% to 90% were seen once. Sequenced material: PBMCs. The origin of the receptors is a woman aged 18-35 years in good health and CMV-seronegative.

The rearrangement joins TRBV29-1 to TRBJ1-4; D unresolved. CDR1 and CDR2 from the germline V gene are SQVTM and ANQGSEA. CDR3 length equals 16 residues. Trimming removed 3 bases at V and 0 bases at J, with 14 bases between. This CDR3 reads CSVDVTGSSTNEKLFF. CDR3 coding DNA: TGCAGCGTTGATGTAACGGGGTCCTCAACTAATGAAAAACTGTTTTTT.

The chain carries TRBV19 and TRBJ1-6; weak D call: TRBD1 (6 bases). Trimming stripped 6 bases from V and 3 bases from J, with 15 bases between. Germline CDR1 reads LNHDA; CDR2 reads SQIVND (reference sequence). The CDR3 covers 16 residues. CDR3 in DNA: TGTGCCAGTAGAGAACCGGACAGAGGCTATAATTCACCCCTCCACTTT. It translates to CASREPDRGYNSPLHF.

The V gene is TRBV7-9, the J gene TRBJ1-4, with unresolved D. V was shortened by 6 bases and J by 0 bases, with 14 bases between the two germline ends. This CDR3 comprises 16 residues. Germline CDR1 SEHNR, CDR2 FQNEAQ (reference sequence). The CDR3 loop reads CASSRFFQATNEKLFF. In DNA form, the CDR3 reads TGTGCCAGCAGTCGCTTTTTCCAGGCAACTAATGAAAAACTGTTTTTT.

The chain has TRBV6-5 and TRBJ2-7, with 9 bases matching TRBD1. Germline lookup yields CDR1 MNHEY and CDR2 SVGAGI. The CDR3 covers 15 residues. With 7 bases clipped from V and 0 bases from J, the junction kept 7 bases outside the gene matches. In DNA form, the CDR3 reads TGTGCCAGCACCCCCCGGACAGGGGTCTCCTACGAGCAGTACTTC. Residues: CASTPRTGVSYEQYF.

The J gene is TRBJ1-2, the V gene TRBV29-1, with no clear D. The CDR3 runs to 11 residues. Trimming removed 0 bases at V and 7 bases at J, with 6 bases between. Germline-derived CDR1 and CDR2 are SQVTM and ANQGSEA. The CDR3 loop is CSVEDNSGYTF. The DNA of the CDR3 is TGCAGCGTTGAAGATAACAGTGGCTACACCTTC. The complete variable domain, with remaining parts taken from reference TRBV29-1 and TRBJ1-2, reads SAVISQKPSRDICQRGTSLTIQCQVDSQVTMMFWYRQQPGQSLTLIATANQGSEATYESGFVIDKFPISRPNLTFSTLTVSNMSPEDSSIYLCSVEDNSGYTFGSGTRLTVV.

The V gene is TRBV5-6, the J gene TRBJ1-1, with TRBD1 identical over 7 bases. Germline V CDR1 and CDR2: SGHDT, YYEEEE. V trimming: 2 bases; J trimming: 4 bases; junction bases outside the gene matches: 8. CDR3 size: 15 residues. CDR3: CASSFLMTGTTEAFF. The DNA for the CDR3 is TGTGCCAGCAGCTTCCTGATGACAGGGACCACTGAAGCTTTCTTT.

V usage is TRBV5-1 and J usage is TRBJ1-2, with TRBD1 matching over 7 bases. Germline CDR1 SGHRS, CDR2 YFSETQ. V lost 5 bases to trimming and J lost 4 bases; unmatched junction nucleotides: 5. This CDR3 is 13 amino acids long. CDR3 region: CASRRTGIYGYTF. For the CDR3, the DNA is TGCGCCAGCAGAAGGACAGGAATCTATGGCTACACCTTC.

This chain uses TRBV7-2 with TRBJ2-7; the match to TRBD1 covers 8 bases. Germline V CDR1 and CDR2: SGHTA, FQGNSA. CDR3 length: 15 residues. V shed 4 bases, J shed 2 bases, and the junction held 7 bases outside the gene matches. The CDR3 reads CASSSAGGYPYEQYF. CDR3 bases: TGTGCCAGCAGCTCAGCAGGGGGCTACCCCTACGAGCAGTACTTC.

V gene TRBV19 combines with J gene TRBJ2-7; D is perhaps TRBD1 (5 bases). V was trimmed by 1 base and J by 3 bases, leaving 10 bases between them. The CDR3 has 14 residues. The germline V gene has CDR1 LNHDA and CDR2 SQIVND (reference sequence). The CDR3 spells CASSIANRYYEQYF. The CDR3 DNA is TGTGCCAGTAGTATAGCGAACAGGTACTACGAGCAGTACTTC.